A single sample is the source of the 27 T cell receptor beta chains below, sequenced in a study of shared clonotypes between healthy human individuals. Sequencing used immunoSEQ multiplex PCR; TCRdb keeps in-frame clones, though not all of them. Among about 1.4 million clones listed, roughly 96% were seen once. Sequences were obtained from naive CD4+ T cells sorted from blood. Subset defined: CD45RA+ positively selected. The receptors derive from a young man in good health.

On this clone itself: This CDR3 is also generated by other DNA sequences in the sample. The genes are TRBV6-1 and TRBJ1-5; the D gene is possibly TRBD1 (5 bases). Germline lookup yields CDR1 MNHNS and CDR2 SASEGT. Between the trimmed V and J ends, which lost 8 bases and 2 bases, there was a span of 10 bases. The CDR3 runs 13 residues. The CDR3, as DNA: TGTGCCAGCCGCCGGGACGGCAATCAGCCCCAGCATTTT. It codes for CASRRDGNQPQHF.

The V gene is TRBV19, the J gene TRBJ2-6; D is perhaps TRBD1 (6 bases). The length of the CDR3 is 18 residues. The germline V and J ends were trimmed by 5 bases and 0 bases, with 17 bases remaining between them. Germline CDR1 and CDR2: LNHDA and SQIVND (reference sequence). CDR3 region: CASSRIGGRVSGANVLTF. CDR3 DNA sequence: TGTGCCAGTAGTCGGATAGGGGGTCGGGTCTCTGGGGCCAACGTCCTGACTTTC.

V and J are TRBV4-3 and TRBJ2-1; 9 bases line up with TRBD2. The junction had 2 bases not matched to a gene; V was cut back by 6 bases and J by 5 bases. This CDR3 spans 13 amino acids. Germline V lookup: CDR1 LGHNA, CDR2 YSLEER. In DNA form, the CDR3 reads TGCGCCAGCAGACTAGCGGGTAACAATGAGCAGTTCTTC. Protein product: CASRLAGNNEQFF.

The genes are TRBV2 and TRBJ1-2; D is possibly TRBD1 (5 bases). CDR3 size: 12 residues. Germline lookup yields CDR1 SNHLY and CDR2 FYNNEI. V gave up 6 bases and J gave up 7 bases, with 12 bases separating them. The CDR3 spells CASRGDGAGYTF. DNA of the CDR3: TGTGCCAGCAGGGGGGACGGAGCTGGCTACACCTTC.

This clone came up once. The genes are TRBV4-1 and TRBJ2-1; TRBD2 matches 7 bases. J gave up 6 bases and V 5 bases, and 16 bases lay outside the gene matches. The germline V gene encodes CDR1 MGHRA and CDR2 YSYEKL. The CDR3 covers 17 residues. The CDR3 DNA reads TGCGCCAGCAGCTTAAATCTAGCGGACTCTTTATCCAATGAGCAGTTCTTC. Amino acid sequence: CASSLNLADSLSNEQFF.

The CDR3: CASSWTSGTSGANVLTF. The CDR3 coding sequence is TGCGCCAGCAGCTGGACTAGCGGGACCTCTGGGGCCAACGTCCTGACTTTC. This chain joins TRBV5-1 and TRBJ2-6; 12 bases agree with TRBD2. This CDR3 has 17 amino acids. Germline V lookup: CDR1 SGHRS, CDR2 YFSETQ. V dropped 3 bases and J dropped 0; count of bases not matched to a gene: 1.

The chain employs TRBV4-2 and TRBJ1-4; D is unresolved. Germline V CDR1 and CDR2: LGHNA, YNFKEQ. The CDR3 totals 15 residues. V lost 4 bases to trimming and J lost 0 bases, with 9 bases between them. The CDR3: CASSPLKATNEKLFF. The CDR3 nucleotides read TGTGCCAGCAGCCCGCTGAAAGCAACTAATGAAAAACTGTTTTTT.

This clone came up once. The CDR3 bases are TGTGCCAGCACCACGTACCGGCTGTTTTTT. It specifies CASTTYRLFF. The chain employs TRBV27 and TRBJ2-2; unclear D gene. This CDR3 has 10 residues. Looked up from germline, CDR1 is MNHEY and CDR2 is SMNVEV (reference sequence). Trimming shortened V by 7 bases and J by 13 bases, and 10 bases separated the two germline ends.

The rearrangement uses TRBV5-1 and TRBJ2-3; D perhaps matches TRBD1 (6 bases). CDR1 is SGHRS and CDR2 is YFSETQ in the germline V gene. V lost 0 bases, J lost 6 bases, and 17 bases lay in between. CDR3 length equals 16 residues. The DNA for the CDR3 is TGCGCCAGCAGCTTGGTTGGGACAAGCTTCGCCGATACGCAGTATTTT. This gives the protein CASSLVGTSFADTQYF.

This clone appeared once. The CDR3 DNA follows: TGTGCCAGCAGCTCGTTAGGAGGGCTAGCGGGAGGTGCCCCCTACGAGCAGTACTTC. It is translated as CASSSLGGLAGGAPYEQYF. This chain links TRBV11-2 with TRBJ2-7, with 11 bases lining up with TRBD2. CDR3 size: 19 residues. Germline CDR1 is SGHAT and CDR2 is FQNNGV. The J segment lost 2 bases and the V segment lost 4 bases, leaving 16 bases of the junction unmatched.

CDR3 in DNA: TGTGCCAGCAGCCCCTTGGGCGGACTAGCGGGAACCCAAGAGACCCAGTACTTC. Protein: CASSPLGGLAGTQETQYF. This chain links TRBV7-9 with TRBJ2-5; the match to TRBD2 covers 12 bases. Trimming cost V 5 bases and J 1 base; bases outside gene matches: 11. The CDR3 runs 18 residues. Per germline, CDR1 SEHNR and CDR2 FQNEAQ (reference sequence).

As to this clone: At the DNA level, this CDR3 is encoded by other sequences in the same sample as well. The J gene is TRBJ1-1, the V gene TRBV9; possible D gene TRBD1, 6 bases. This CDR3 spans 13 amino acids. Germline-derived CDR1 and CDR2 are SGDLS and YYNGEE. Trimming removed 2 bases at V and 4 bases at J, with 9 bases between. CDR3 bases: TGTGCCAGCAGCGTTCAGGGGAGCACTGAAGCTTTCTTT. It is translated as CASSVQGSTEAFF.

The chain is built from TRBV9 and TRBJ2-2; D remains ambiguous. Trimming took 0 bases from V and 6 from J, leaving 9 bases between them. The germline V gene has CDR1 SGDLS and CDR2 YYNGEE. The CDR3 is 14 amino acids. The DNA for the CDR3 is TGTGCCAGCAGCGTAGCTGTCGCTCCCGGGGAGCTGTTTTTT. Translation: CASSVAVAPGELFF.

The chain couples TRBV6-4 to TRBJ2-1; a possible D gene is TRBD2 (6 bases). The CDR3 contains 16 residues. Trimming removed 4 bases from V and 1 base from J, with 14 bases in between. CDR1 MRHNA and CDR2 SNTAGT come from the germline V gene. Here the CDR3 reads CASSASAGRSYNEQFF. The DNA for the CDR3 is TGTGCCAGCAGTGCCTCAGCGGGCCGGTCCTACAATGAGCAGTTCTTC.

The chain is built from TRBV9 and TRBJ2-1, with 9 bases lining up with TRBD1. The V segment lost 3 bases and the J segment 6 bases; nucleotides outside the gene matches: 4. Germline CDR1 is SGDLS and CDR2 is YYNGEE. This CDR3 region has 14 residues. The CDR3 sequence is CASSARQGGNEQFF. The CDR3, as DNA: TGTGCCAGCAGCGCCAGACAGGGGGGCAATGAGCAGTTCTTC.

The chain employs TRBV5-1 and TRBJ2-7, with D hard to call. V was clipped by 3 bases and J by 3 bases, with 13 bases between them. Per the germline V gene, CDR1 is SGHRS and CDR2 is YFSETQ. The CDR3 covers 14 residues. This CDR3 reads CASSSLDTVYEQYF. Written as DNA, the CDR3 is TGCGCCAGCAGCTCCTTAGACACCGTCTACGAGCAGTACTTC.

This rearrangement joins TRBV5-4 to TRBJ2-7, with 10 nucleotides matching TRBD1. Looked up from germline, CDR1 is SGHNT and CDR2 is YYREEE (reference sequence). V lost 3 bases and J lost 5; bases outside the gene matches: 2. The CDR3 runs to 13 residues. Here the CDR3 reads CASSWGQGNEQYF. CDR3 nucleotides: TGTGCCAGCAGCTGGGGACAGGGGAACGAGCAGTACTTC.

This chain uses TRBV7-8 with TRBJ2-1, with unresolved D. The CDR3 contains 15 residues. CDR1 SGHVS and CDR2 FQNEAQ come from the germline V gene. Trimming took 9 bases from V and 1 from J, leaving 16 bases between them. CDR3 loop: CASHPSRLSYNEQFF. The CDR3 DNA follows: TGTGCCAGTCACCCCTCCCGACTTTCCTACAATGAGCAGTTCTTC.

Remarks on this clone: Other DNA sequences in this specimen translate into the identical CDR3. The rearrangement uses TRBV9 and TRBJ2-3; D is ambiguous. CDR1 SGDLS and CDR2 YYNGEE come from the germline V gene. This CDR3 is 14 amino acids long. V lost 0 bases and J 1 base, leaving 6 bases between the germline ends. CDR3 sequence reads: CASSVEGGTDTQYF. The CDR3 nucleotides are TGTGCCAGCAGCGTAGAGGGTGGCACAGATACGCAGTATTTT.

The chain has TRBV9 and TRBJ2-2; D assignment may be TRBD1 or TRBD2 (5 bases each). Trimming removed 1 base from V and 3 bases from J, with 13 bases in between. The CDR3 totals 16 residues. CDR1 and CDR2 from the germline V gene are SGDLS and YYNGEE. CDR3 amino acids: CASSVMGDGDTGELFF. CDR3 in DNA: TGTGCCAGCAGCGTAATGGGGGACGGGGACACCGGGGAGCTGTTTTTT.

V and J are TRBV28 and TRBJ2-5; D could derive from TRBD1 or TRBD2 (5 bases each). V was shortened by 8 bases and J by 5 bases, with 12 bases between the two germline ends. CDR1 and CDR2 (germline): MDHEN, SYDVKM. The CDR3 spans 12 residues. This CDR3 is CASGGWVETQYF. The CDR3, as DNA: TGTGCCAGCGGGGGTTGGGTGGAGACCCAGTACTTC.

This chain joins TRBV7-6 and TRBJ2-2, with D maybe TRBD1 (7 bases). With 3 bases removed from V and 0 bases from J, the gap between germline ends came to 11 bases. CDR1 is SGHVS and CDR2 is FNYEAQ in the germline V gene. The CDR3 covers 16 residues. The CDR3: CASSFGGGANTGELFF. DNA for the CDR3: TGTGCCAGCAGCTTTGGAGGGGGCGCGAACACCGGGGAGCTGTTTTTT.

The chain combines TRBV10-3 with TRBJ2-7; D not certain. Germline V gene data show CDR1 as ENHRY and CDR2 as SYGVKD. The CDR3 runs 15 residues. V was pared by 1 base and J by 0 bases, with 10 bases between. CDR3 bases: TGTGCCATCAGTGAGTTCGGCAGGAGCTCCTACGAGCAGTACTTC. Its translation: CAISEFGRSSYEQYF.

The V and J genes are TRBV28 and TRBJ1-1; no clear D. V lost 3 bases and J 4 bases, leaving 15 bases between the germline ends. The CDR3 covers 15 residues. Germline assignment: CDR1 MDHEN and CDR2 SYDVKM. In DNA, the CDR3 is TGTGCCAGCAGTTTCCGGCACTCCGCAGGCACTGAAGCTTTCTTT. This translates into CASSFRHSAGTEAFF.

The CDR3 nucleotides read TGTGCCAGCCGAAAAGGACTTAGCGGAAGCACAGATACGCAGTATTTT. It encodes CASRKGLSGSTDTQYF. The chain carries TRBV27 and TRBJ2-3; TRBD2 is a possible D gene (6 bases). The CDR3 is made up of 16 amino acids. With 8 bases removed from V and 0 bases from J, the gap between germline ends came to 18 bases. The V gene's germline CDR1 is MNHEY and CDR2 SMNVEV (reference sequence).

On this clone itself: One end of the junction varies from germline; a read error may be responsible. V usage is TRBV28 and J usage is TRBJ1-3; 8 positions agree with TRBD1. This CDR3 comprises 12 residues. Germline V CDR1 and CDR2: MDHEN, SYDVKM. The CDR3 DNA reads as TGTGCCAGCAGTTTCGCCCTTGGACAGGGAGATTTT. Translated, it gives CASSFALGQGDF. Based on the CDR3 plus reference TRBV28 and TRBJ1-3, the full variable domain is DVKVTQSSRYLVKRTGEKVFLECVQDMDHENMFWYRQDPGLGLRLIYFSYDVKMKEKGDIPEGYSVSREKKERFSLILESASTNQTSMYLCASSFALGQGDFGEGSWLTVV.

V is TRBV7-8 and J is TRBJ2-6; a possible D gene is TRBD1 (6 bases). V lost 3 bases to trimming and J lost 0 bases, with 12 bases between them. Germline values: CDR1 SGHVS, CDR2 FQNEAQ. CDR3 length: 17 amino acids. The CDR3 DNA reads as TGTGCCAGCAGCTTGCCGGGACAACTCTCTGGGGCCAACGTCCTGACTTTC. Protein: CASSLPGQLSGANVLTF.